One and the same sample provided the 20 T cell receptor beta chains below, sequenced in a study of CD8 T cells in ankylosing spondylitis (dated by TCRdb to 2017 to 2019). On the study overall, not on this receptor specifically: Blood from ankylosing spondylitis patients appeared to be characterized by a TCR beta motif made up of under ten highly homologous amino acid variants.

These receptors have no known antigen. The protocol used for the library was 5' RACE. Data came from an Illumina HiSeq 2500. TCRdb reprocessing: public reads trimmed at Q25 with fastp, clones called with MiXCR, in-frame beta chains kept. For every CDR3 protein sequence, its rows merge into one entry that carries the most common genes and DNA. The sample yields more than 600,000 distinct CDR3 sequences; 19% were counted once. Of the sample, around 19% is held by the ten largest clones. Sequenced sample: blood, either unsorted or a sorted T cell fraction (not recorded which). These receptors all stem from a male donor with ankylosing spondylitis.

This clonotype was observed at least ten times. V usage is TRBV7-2 and J usage is TRBJ1-2; D possibly corresponds to TRBD1 (6 bases). The CDR3 extends over 14 amino acids. The V gene lost 5 bases and the J gene lost 3 bases, with 13 bases spanning the gap. CDR1 and CDR2 (germline): SGHTA, FQGNSA. CDR3 amino acids: CASSGSGTHYGYTF. The CDR3 region has the DNA TGTGCCAGCAGCGGATCCGGGACACACTATGGCTACACCTTC.

This clonotype was detected a few times. The chain employs TRBV27 and TRBJ1-1, with 9 bases that match TRBD1. CDR1 MNHEY and CDR2 SMNVEV come from the germline V gene (reference sequence). V gave up 5 bases and J gave up 10 bases; unmatched junction bases: 2. This CDR3 region has 11 residues. Written as DNA, the CDR3 is TGTGCCAGCAGTGGGACAGGGCCAGCTTTCTTT. This codes for CASSGTGPAFF.

The sample holds one count of this clonotype. The chain recombines TRBV11-2 with TRBJ1-3; D gene unclear. V was trimmed by 4 bases and J by 4 bases, leaving 17 bases between them. CDR1 and CDR2 from the germline V gene are SGHAT and FQNNGV. This CDR3 is built from 16 residues. The CDR3: CASSSAQTGRGNTIYF. For the CDR3, the DNA is TGTGCCAGCAGCTCTGCCCAGACCGGCCGGGGAAACACCATATATTTT.

Points on this clonotype: Because it lacks the conserved phenylalanine or tryptophan at the end, this CDR3 is likely a read error. The genes are TRBV7-8 and TRBJ1-1, with D uncertain. Trimming removed 1 base from V and 8 bases from J, with 11 bases in between. Germline CDR1 SGHVS, CDR2 FQNEAQ. CDR3 length: 13 amino acids. The CDR3 is CASSLEVSREAFL. CDR3 in DNA: TGTGCCAGCAGCTTAGAAGTTAGTAGGGAAGCTTTCCTT.

The rearrangement uses TRBV12-3 or TRBV12-4 and TRBJ2-2, with 10 bases lining up with TRBD1. Trimming took 4 bases from V and 1 from J; bases not matched to a gene: 9. The CDR3 spans 18 residues. For the CDR3, the DNA is TGTGCCAGCAGTTCGCAACCCGGGACAGGGGAGAACACCGGGGAGCTGTTTTTT. This encodes CASSSQPGTGENTGELFF.

This clonotype occurred a few times. This chain joins TRBV28 and TRBJ2-7, with D perhaps matching TRBD2 (6 bases). The CDR3 is 15 amino acids. In germline, CDR1 is MDHEN, CDR2 SYDVKM. V gave up 4 bases and J gave up 0 bases, with 13 bases separating them. CDR3 protein: CASSWRGLRSYEQYF. The CDR3 DNA reads as TGTGCCAGCAGTTGGCGGGGCCTCCGCTCCTACGAGCAGTACTTC.

This clonotype has more than one count but fewer than ten. V and J are TRBV25-1 and TRBJ1-3, with D unclear. Trimming stripped 8 bases from V and 0 bases from J, with 11 bases between. CDR1 is MGHDK and CDR2 is SYGVNS in the germline V gene. The CDR3 is 14 amino acids. The CDR3: CASENAGSGNTIYF. CDR3 DNA: TGTGCCAGCGAAAATGCGGGCTCTGGAAACACCATATATTTT.

At least ten counts were recorded for this clonotype. This chain joins TRBV12-3 or TRBV12-4 and TRBJ1-4, with TRBD1 matching 7 bases. This CDR3 comprises 17 residues. The V segment lost 6 bases and the J segment 0 bases; nucleotides outside the gene matches: 10. The CDR3 loop is CASSTDRSLATNEKLFF. CDR3 sequence (DNA): TGTGCCAGCAGCACGGACAGGTCGCTCGCAACTAATGAAAAACTGTTTTTT.

This rearrangement joins TRBV6-1 to TRBJ1-1, with 9 bases that match TRBD1. In germline, CDR1 is MNHNS, CDR2 SASEGT. The ends lost 5 bases at V and 0 bases at J; junction bases unmatched: 10. This CDR3 region has 17 residues. CDR3 DNA: TGTGCCAGCAGTCCCTCCGACAGGGGGATTATGAACACTGAAGCTTTCTTT. Translating it yields CASSPSDRGIMNTEAFF.

This clonotype appeared a few times. CDR3 DNA sequence: TGTGCCAGCCAAGGCGGTGGGGCCAAAAACATTCAGTACTTC. Amino acid sequence: CASQGGGAKNIQYF. The chain employs TRBV5-8 and TRBJ2-4; D is unclear. The germline CDR1 and CDR2 sequences are SGHTS and YDEGEE. V lost 7 bases to trimming and J lost 1 base, with 12 bases between them. CDR3 length equals 14 residues.

The chain has TRBV4-1 and TRBJ2-1; possibly TRBD1 for D (6 bases). V shed 2 bases and J shed 7 bases, with 9 bases lying between them. Germline V gene sequence: CDR1 MGHRA, CDR2 YSYEKL. This CDR3 has 13 residues. The CDR3 DNA reads as TGCGCCAGCAGCCAAAACAGGGTGAATGAGCAGTTCTTC. It codes for CASSQNRVNEQFF.

In this sample, this clonotype turned up many times. The rearrangement joins TRBV5-1 to TRBJ2-2, with D unresolved. Germline lookup yields CDR1 SGHRS and CDR2 YFSETQ. CDR3 length: 12 amino acids. V was pared by 4 bases and J by 8 bases, with 9 bases between. CDR3 DNA sequence: TGCGCCAGCAGCCTATGGGTGGGGGAGCTGTTTTTT. Its protein is CASSLWVGELFF.

This sequence joins TRBV29-1 and TRBJ2-7; 11 positions match TRBD1. After removal of 1 base from V and 4 bases from J, the junction contained 9 bases not matched to a gene. Germline CDR1 and CDR2: SQVTM and ANQGSEA. The CDR3 has 16 amino acids. The DNA of the CDR3 is TGCAGCGTTGAAGTCCCCCCGGGACAGGGGGGGTACGAGCAGTACTTC. It codes for CSVEVPPGQGGYEQYF.

The table lists this clonotype with a count of one. The rearrangement links TRBV7-2 to TRBJ2-1; 8 nucleotides match TRBD2. The ends lost 7 bases at V and 2 bases at J; junction bases unmatched: 7. The length of the CDR3 is 15 residues. Per the germline V gene, CDR1 is SGHTA and CDR2 is FQGNSA. The CDR3 protein is CASTTARGAYNEQFF. The CDR3 DNA follows: TGTGCCAGCACCACGGCGCGGGGGGCCTACAATGAGCAGTTCTTC.

The chain carries TRBV6-5 and TRBJ2-1; D is unclear. Germline CDR1 MNHEY, CDR2 SVGAGI. The CDR3 consists of 10 residues. The V gene lost 11 bases and the J gene lost 7 bases, with 9 bases spanning the gap. Written as DNA, the CDR3 is TGTGCCGCCTGCAGAAATGAGCAGTTCTTC. Translating gives CAACRNEQFF.

This rearrangement joins TRBV7-9 to TRBJ2-1; maybe TRBD1 (5 bases). The CDR3 sequence is 15 residues long. The V gene lost 5 bases and the J gene lost 5 bases, with 16 bases spanning the gap. Germline CDR1 SEHNR, CDR2 FQNEAQ (reference sequence). The CDR3 DNA reads as TGTGCCAGCAGCCCACCCACGGGCAGGGACAATGAGCAGTTCTTC. It yields the protein CASSPPTGRDNEQFF.

This chain uses TRBV7-2 with TRBJ2-7; no reliable D call. The ends were cut back, 3 bases at V and 4 bases at J, with 10 bases in the middle. The germline V gene encodes CDR1 SGHTA and CDR2 FQGNSA. The CDR3 covers 13 residues. CDR3 DNA sequence: TGTGCCAGCAGCTTTGAACAAGGATACGAGCAGTACTTC. Protein: CASSFEQGYEQYF. Full variable domain (remainder filled in from reference TRBV7-2 and TRBJ2-7): GAGVSQSPSNKVTEKGKDVELRCDPISGHTALYWYRQSLGQGLEFLIYFQGNSAPDKSGLPSDRFSAERTGGSVSTLTIQRTQQEDSAVYLCASSFEQGYEQYFGPGTRLTVT.

This clonotype was counted between two and nine times. The J gene is TRBJ2-3, the V gene TRBV29-1, with 7 bases aligning to TRBD1. There are 14 residues in the CDR3. Germline CDR1 and CDR2: SQVTM and ANQGSEA. The V and J ends lost 5 bases and 3 bases, in that order; junction bases with no gene match: 8. The CDR3 sequence: CSVTNRDRTDTQYF. DNA for the CDR3: TGCAGCGTTACCAACCGGGACAGAACAGATACGCAGTATTTT.

The sample holds a few counts of this clonotype. The DNA of the CDR3 is TGTGCCAGCAGTTTAGCGCGGGTAACGAACACTGAAGCTTTCTTT. Its translation is CASSLARVTNTEAFF. This chain connects TRBV12-3 or TRBV12-4 to TRBJ1-1; D not resolved. The CDR3 totals 15 residues. The V end lost 0 bases, the J end lost 1 base, and 9 bases lay between the germline ends.

The rearrangement links TRBV5-4 to TRBJ2-4; perhaps D is TRBD1 or TRBD2 (6 bases each). V was cut by 1 base and J by 8 bases, with 22 bases left in between. Germline V CDR1 and CDR2: SGHNT, YYREEE (reference sequence). The CDR3 sequence is 17 residues long. This CDR3 reads CASSLPTGSREMDIQYF. CDR3 nucleotides: TGTGCCAGCAGCTTGCCTACAGGGTCACGGGAGATGGACATTCAGTACTTC.